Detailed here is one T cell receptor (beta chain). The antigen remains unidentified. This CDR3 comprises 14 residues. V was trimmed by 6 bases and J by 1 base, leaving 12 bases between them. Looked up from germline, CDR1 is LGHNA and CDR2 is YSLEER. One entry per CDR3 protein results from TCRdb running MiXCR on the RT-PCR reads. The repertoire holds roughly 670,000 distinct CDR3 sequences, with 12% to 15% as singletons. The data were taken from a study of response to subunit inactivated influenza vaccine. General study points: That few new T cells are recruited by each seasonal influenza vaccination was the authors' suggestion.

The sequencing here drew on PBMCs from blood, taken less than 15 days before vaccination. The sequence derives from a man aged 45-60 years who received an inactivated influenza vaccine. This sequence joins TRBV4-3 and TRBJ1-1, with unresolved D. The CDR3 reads CASRLGGGNTEAFF. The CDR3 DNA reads TGCGCCAGCAGGCTTGGCGGAGGGAACACTGAAGCTTTCTTT.